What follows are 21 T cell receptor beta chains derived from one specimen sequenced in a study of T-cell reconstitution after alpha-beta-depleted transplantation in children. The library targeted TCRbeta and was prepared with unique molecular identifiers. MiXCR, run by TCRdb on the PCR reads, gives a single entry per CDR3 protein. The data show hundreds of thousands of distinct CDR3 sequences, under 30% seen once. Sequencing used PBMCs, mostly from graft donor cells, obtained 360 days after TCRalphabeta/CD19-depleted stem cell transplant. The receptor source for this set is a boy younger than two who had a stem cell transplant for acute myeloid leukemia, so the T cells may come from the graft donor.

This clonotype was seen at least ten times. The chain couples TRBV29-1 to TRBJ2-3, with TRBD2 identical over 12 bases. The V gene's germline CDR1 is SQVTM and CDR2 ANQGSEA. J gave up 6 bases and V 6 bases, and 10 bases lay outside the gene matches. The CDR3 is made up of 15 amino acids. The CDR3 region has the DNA TGCAGCGTCTCCCAGACTAGCGGGGGCTGGGATACGCAGTATTTT. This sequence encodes CSVSQTSGGWDTQYF.

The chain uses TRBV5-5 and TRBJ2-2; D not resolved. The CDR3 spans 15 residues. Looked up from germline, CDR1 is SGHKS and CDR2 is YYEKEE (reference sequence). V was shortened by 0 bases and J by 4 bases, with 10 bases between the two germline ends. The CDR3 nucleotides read TGTGCCAGCAGCTTGGTAGACGGTATCACCGGGGAGCTGTTTTTT. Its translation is CASSLVDGITGELFF. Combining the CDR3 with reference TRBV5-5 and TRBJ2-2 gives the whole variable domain DAGVTQSPTHLIKTRGQQVTLRCSPISGHKSVSWYQQVLGQGPQFIFQYYEKEERGRGNFPDRFSARQFPNYSSELNVNALLLGDSALYLCASSLVDGITGELFFGEGSRLTVL.

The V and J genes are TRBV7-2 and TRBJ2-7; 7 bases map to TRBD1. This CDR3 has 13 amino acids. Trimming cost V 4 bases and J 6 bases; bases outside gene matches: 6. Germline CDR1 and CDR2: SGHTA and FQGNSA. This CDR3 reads CASSSDRASEQYF. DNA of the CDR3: TGTGCCAGCAGCTCCGACAGGGCCTCCGAGCAGTACTTC.

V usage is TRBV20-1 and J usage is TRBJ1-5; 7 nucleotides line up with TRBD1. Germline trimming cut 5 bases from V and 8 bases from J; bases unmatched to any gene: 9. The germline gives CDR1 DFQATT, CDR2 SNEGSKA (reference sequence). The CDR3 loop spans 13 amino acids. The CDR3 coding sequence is TGCAGTGCTTGGAGACAGGGTAGTGAGCCCCAGCATTTT. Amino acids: CSAWRQGSEPQHF.

CDR3 sequence reads: CSARQPNSYEQYV. CDR3 nucleotide sequence: TGCAGTGCTAGACAGCCTAATTCCTACGAGCAGTACGTC. The chain couples TRBV20-1 to TRBJ2-7, with D hard to call. This CDR3 has 13 amino acids. The V end was cut by 2 bases, the J end by 1 base, with 9 bases between. Germline CDR1 is DFQATT and CDR2 is SNEGSKA (reference sequence).

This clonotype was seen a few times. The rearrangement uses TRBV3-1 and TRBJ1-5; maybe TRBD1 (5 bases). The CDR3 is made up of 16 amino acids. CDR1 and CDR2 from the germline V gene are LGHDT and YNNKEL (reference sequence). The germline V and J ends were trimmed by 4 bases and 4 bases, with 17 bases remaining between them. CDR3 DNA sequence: TGTGCCAGCAGCCCCACCTTAGACAGCTCTAATCAGCCCCAGCATTTT. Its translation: CASSPTLDSSNQPQHF.

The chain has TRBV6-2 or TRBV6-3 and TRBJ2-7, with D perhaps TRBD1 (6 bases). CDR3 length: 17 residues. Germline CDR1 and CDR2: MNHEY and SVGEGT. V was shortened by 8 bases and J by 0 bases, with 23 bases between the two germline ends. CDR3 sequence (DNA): TGTGCCAGCGGCGGAGGACAGAGAAGGGATAGCTCCTACGAGCAGTACGTC. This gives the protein CASGGGQRRDSSYEQYV.

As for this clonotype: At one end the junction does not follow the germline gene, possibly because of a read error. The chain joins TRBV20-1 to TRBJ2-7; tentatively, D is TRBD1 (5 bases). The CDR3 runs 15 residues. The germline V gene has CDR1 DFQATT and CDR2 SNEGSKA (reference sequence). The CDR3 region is CSARDRAGARRPLEF. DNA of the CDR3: TGCAGTGCTAGAGATAGGGCTGGGGCCAGACGACCGCTAGAGTTC.

CDR3 coding DNA: TGTGCCACCAGACAGGGAGGGGATTCACCCCTCCACTTT. It encodes CATRQGGDSPLHF. This chain uses TRBV15 with TRBJ1-6; a weak D match, TRBD1 (6 bases). Trimming stripped 6 bases from V and 8 bases from J, with 11 bases between. Germline CDR1 LNHNV, CDR2 YYDKDF (reference sequence). The CDR3 contains 13 residues.

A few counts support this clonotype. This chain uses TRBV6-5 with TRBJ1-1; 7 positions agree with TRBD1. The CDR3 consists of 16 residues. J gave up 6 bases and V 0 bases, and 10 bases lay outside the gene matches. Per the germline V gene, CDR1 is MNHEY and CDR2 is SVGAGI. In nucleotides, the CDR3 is TGTGCCAGCAGTTACTCATGGGACAGATCGAGGGCTGAAGCTTTCTTT. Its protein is CASSYSWDRSRAEAFF.

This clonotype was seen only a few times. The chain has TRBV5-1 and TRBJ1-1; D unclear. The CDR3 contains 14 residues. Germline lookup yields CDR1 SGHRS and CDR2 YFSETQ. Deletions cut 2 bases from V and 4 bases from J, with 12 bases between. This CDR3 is CASSFEGWSTEAFF. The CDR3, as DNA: TGCGCCAGCAGCTTCGAGGGTTGGAGCACTGAAGCTTTCTTT.

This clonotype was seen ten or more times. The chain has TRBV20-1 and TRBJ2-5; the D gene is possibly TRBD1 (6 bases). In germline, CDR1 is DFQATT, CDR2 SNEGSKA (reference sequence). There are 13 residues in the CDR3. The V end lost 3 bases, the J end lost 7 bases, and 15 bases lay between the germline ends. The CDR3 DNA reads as TGCAGTGCTAGTCTGACAGGTCAGGGGACCCAGTACTTC. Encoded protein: CSASLTGQGTQYF.

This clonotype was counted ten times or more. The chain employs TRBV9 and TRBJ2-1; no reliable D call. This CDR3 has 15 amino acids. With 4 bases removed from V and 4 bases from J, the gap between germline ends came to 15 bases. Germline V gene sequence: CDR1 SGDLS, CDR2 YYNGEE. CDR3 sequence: CASSPPSVRYNEQFF. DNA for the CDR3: TGTGCCAGCAGCCCCCCTAGTGTCAGATACAATGAGCAGTTCTTC. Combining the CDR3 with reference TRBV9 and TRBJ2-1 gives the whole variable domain DSGVTQTPKHLITATGQRVTLRCSPRSGDLSVYWYQQSLDQGLQFLIQYYNGEERAKGNILERFSAQQFPDLHSELNLSSLELGDSALYFCASSPPSVRYNEQFFGPGTRLTVL.

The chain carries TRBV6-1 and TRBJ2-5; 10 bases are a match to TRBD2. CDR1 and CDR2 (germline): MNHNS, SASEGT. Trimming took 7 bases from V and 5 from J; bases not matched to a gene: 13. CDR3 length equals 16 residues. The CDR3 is CASTSPGSGGRETQYF. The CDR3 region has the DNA TGTGCCAGCACCTCTCCCGGTAGCGGGGGGAGGGAGACCCAGTACTTC.

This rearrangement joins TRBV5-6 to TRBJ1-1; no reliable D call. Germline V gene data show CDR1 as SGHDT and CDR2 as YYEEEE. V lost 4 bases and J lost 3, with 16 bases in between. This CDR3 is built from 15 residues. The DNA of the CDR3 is TGTGCCAGCAGCCGCCCCCGAGGGAGGGACACTGAAGCTTTCTTT. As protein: CASSRPRGRDTEAFF.

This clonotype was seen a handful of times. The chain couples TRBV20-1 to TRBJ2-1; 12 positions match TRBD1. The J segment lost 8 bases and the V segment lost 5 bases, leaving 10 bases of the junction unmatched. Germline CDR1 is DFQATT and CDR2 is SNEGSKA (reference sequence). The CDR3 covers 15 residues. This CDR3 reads CSAGTGGSGVHEQFF. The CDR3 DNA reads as TGCAGTGCTGGGACAGGGGGCTCGGGGGTGCATGAGCAGTTCTTC.

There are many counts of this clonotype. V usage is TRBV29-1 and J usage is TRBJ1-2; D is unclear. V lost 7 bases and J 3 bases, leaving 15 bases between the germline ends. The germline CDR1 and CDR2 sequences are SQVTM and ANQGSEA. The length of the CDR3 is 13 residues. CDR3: CSGWLPMDYGYTF. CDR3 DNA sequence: TGCAGCGGGTGGCTTCCAATGGACTATGGCTACACCTTC.

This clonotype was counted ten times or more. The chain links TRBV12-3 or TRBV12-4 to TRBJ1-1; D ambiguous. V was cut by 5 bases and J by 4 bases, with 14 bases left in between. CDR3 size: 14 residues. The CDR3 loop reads CASSRGPTSTEAFF. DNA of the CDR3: TGTGCCAGCAGTCGAGGACCGACGAGCACTGAAGCTTTCTTT.

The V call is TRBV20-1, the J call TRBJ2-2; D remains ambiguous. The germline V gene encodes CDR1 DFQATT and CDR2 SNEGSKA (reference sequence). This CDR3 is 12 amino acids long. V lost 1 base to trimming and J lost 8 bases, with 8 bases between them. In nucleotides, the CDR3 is TGCAGTGCTAGAGCCCGGTCGGGGGAGCTGTTTTTT. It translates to CSARARSGELFF.

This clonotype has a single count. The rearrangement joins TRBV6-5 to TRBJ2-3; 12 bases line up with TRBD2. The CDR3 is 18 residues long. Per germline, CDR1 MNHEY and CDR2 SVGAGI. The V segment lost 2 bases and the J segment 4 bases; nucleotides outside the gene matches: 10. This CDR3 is CASSYGPLTSGSADTQYF. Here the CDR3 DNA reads TGTGCCAGCAGTTACGGGCCCTTGACTAGCGGGAGTGCAGATACGCAGTATTTT.

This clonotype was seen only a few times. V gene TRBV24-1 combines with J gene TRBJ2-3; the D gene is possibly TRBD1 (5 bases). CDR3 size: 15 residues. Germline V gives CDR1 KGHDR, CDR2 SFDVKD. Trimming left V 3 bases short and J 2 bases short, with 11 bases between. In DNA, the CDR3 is TGTGCCACCAGTGATGTTAAAGGGGTCACAGATACGCAGTATTTT. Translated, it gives CATSDVKGVTDTQYF.